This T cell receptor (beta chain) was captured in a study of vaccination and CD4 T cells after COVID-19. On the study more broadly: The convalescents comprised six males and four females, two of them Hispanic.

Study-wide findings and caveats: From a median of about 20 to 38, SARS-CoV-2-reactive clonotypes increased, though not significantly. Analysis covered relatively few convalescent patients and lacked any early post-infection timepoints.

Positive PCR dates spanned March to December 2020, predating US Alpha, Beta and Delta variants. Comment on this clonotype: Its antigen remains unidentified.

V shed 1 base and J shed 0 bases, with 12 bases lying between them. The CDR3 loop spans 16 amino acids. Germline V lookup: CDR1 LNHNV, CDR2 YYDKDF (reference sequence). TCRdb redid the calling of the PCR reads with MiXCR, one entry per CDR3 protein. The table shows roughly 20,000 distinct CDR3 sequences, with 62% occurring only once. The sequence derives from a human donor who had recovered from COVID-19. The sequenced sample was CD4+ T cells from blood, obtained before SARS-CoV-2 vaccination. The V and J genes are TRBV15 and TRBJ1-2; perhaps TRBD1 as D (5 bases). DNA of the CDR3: TGTGCCACCAGCAGAGGGCCGGGACCCGCTAACTATGGCTACACCTTC. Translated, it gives CATSRGPGPANYGYTF. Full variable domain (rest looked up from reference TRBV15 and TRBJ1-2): DAMVIQNPRYQVTQFGKPVTLSCSQTLNHNVMYWYQQKSSQAPKLLFHYYDKDFNNEADTPDNFQSRRPNTSFCFLDIRSPGLGDTAMYLCATSRGPGPANYGYTFGSGTRLTVV.